The entry below describes one T cell receptor (beta chain). There is no known antigen for this receptor. No clone much larger than this one lies a single base away; base qualities are absent. Per the publication, the treatment or condition label means: allogeneic hematopoietic cell transplantation with graft depleted of TCRalphabeta T cells and CD19 B cells. The transplant recipients were children given TCRalphabeta/CD19-depleted allogeneic hematopoietic cell grafts. The data were obtained in a study of T-cell reconstitution after alpha-beta-depleted transplantation in children (dated by TCRdb to 2016 to 2017). Broadly, across the study: Using TCR repertoire profiling, the study followed T-cell immune reconstitution in a quantitative way in children after TCRalphabeta/CD19-depleted allogeneic hematopoietic cell transplantation. General study outcomes and caveats: Apparently early alphabetaT-cell count recovery about two months after transplant reportedly relied on only several hundred rapidly expanded clones derived from non-depleted graft cells. Over the following months the frequencies of hyperexpanded clones went down, and after one year T-cell counts and TCRbeta diversity were mostly credited to newly produced T cells. In some patients, the high TCRbeta diversity seen at day 60 was put down to recipient T cells and intrathymic progenitors that had survived conditioning.

The library relied on PCR. Reads for this sample came from an Illumina HiSeq 2500. Molecular barcoding was employed in the preparation of TCR libraries, with unique molecular identifiers being used to normalize TCRbeta repertoire quantification. The public reads were reanalyzed by TCRdb: fastp trimming at Q25, MiXCR alignment, in-frame beta chains only. Rows merge per CDR3 protein into single entries with the most common DNA and genes. Here the sample has around 960,000 distinct CDR3 sequences; 25% to 30% occur a single time. Jointly, the top ten make up roughly 27% of the sample. V is pared back by 8 bases and J by 0 bases, with 17 bases lying between the germline termini. Measured from the cysteine to the phenylalanine, the CDR3 is 16 residues long. The DNA shown is the 48-base CDR3, in frame from base 1. The germline V gene sets CDR1 to MDHEN and CDR2 to SYDVKM.

The sequence came from a boy under three years old who had a stem cell transplant for SCID, so the T cells may come from the graft donor. The rearranged chain carries TRBV28 and TRBJ2-1; too little of a D gene remains to name it. This specimen was PBMCs, mostly from graft donor cells, taken 360 days after TCRalphabeta/CD19-depleted stem cell transplant. The CDR3 reads as follows: CASLGYAPSSYNEQFF. Read as DNA, the sequence is TGTGCCAGCCTCGGATACGCTCCGAGCTCCTACAATGAGCAGTTCTTC. The CDR3, completed at both ends by the reference TRBV28 and TRBJ2-1 genes, gives the full variable domain DVKVTQSSRYLVKRTGEKVFLECVQDMDHENMFWYRQDPGLGLRLIYFSYDVKMKEKGDIPEGYSVSREKKERFSLILESASTNQTSMYLCASLGYAPSSYNEQFFGPGTRLTVL.